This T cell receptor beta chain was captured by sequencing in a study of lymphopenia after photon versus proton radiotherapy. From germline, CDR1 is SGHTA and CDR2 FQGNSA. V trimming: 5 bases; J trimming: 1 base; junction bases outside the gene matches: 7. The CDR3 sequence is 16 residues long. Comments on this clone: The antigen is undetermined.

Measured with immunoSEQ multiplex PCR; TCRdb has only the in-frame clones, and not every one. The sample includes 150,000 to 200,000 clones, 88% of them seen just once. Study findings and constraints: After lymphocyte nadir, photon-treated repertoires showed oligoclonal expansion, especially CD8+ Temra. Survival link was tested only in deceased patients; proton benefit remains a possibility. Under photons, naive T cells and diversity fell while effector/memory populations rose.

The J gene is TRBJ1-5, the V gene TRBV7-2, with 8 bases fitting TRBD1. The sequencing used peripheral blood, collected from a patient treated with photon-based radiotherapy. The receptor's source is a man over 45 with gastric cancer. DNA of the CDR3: TGTGCCAGCAGCCCGTGGACAGGGTCAAGCAATCAGCCCCAGCATTTT. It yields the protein CASSPWTGSSNQPQHF.